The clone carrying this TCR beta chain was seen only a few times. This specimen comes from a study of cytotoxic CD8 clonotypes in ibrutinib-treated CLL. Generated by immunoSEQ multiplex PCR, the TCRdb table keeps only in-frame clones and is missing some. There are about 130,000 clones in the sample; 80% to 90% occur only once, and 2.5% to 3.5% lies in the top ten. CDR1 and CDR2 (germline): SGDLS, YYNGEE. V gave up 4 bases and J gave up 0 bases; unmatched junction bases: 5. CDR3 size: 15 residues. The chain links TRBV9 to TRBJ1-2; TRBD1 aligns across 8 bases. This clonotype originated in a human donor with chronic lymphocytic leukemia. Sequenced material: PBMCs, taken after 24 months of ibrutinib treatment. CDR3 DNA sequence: TGTGCCAGCAGCACGGGACAGGCAGCTAACTATGGCTACACCTTC. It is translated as CASSTGQAANYGYTF. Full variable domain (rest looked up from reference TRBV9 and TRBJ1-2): DSGVTQTPKHLITATGQRVTLRCSPRSGDLSVYWYQQSLDQGLQFLIQYYNGEERAKGNILERFSAQQFPDLHSELNLSSLELGDSALYFCASSTGQAANYGYTFGSGTRLTVV.